The 10 T cell receptor beta chains in this list originate from one sample, sequenced in a study of cytomegalovirus exposure and HLA in healthy donors. The PCR contained 60 Vbeta and 13 Jbeta primers. The table came from immunoSEQ multiplex PCR; TCRdb's copy has only in-frame clones and leaves some out. The table has hundreds of thousands of clones, about 66% seen once. Sequenced sample: PBMCs. These receptors were taken from a female donor in good health and CMV-seronegative.

The chain uses TRBV11-3 and TRBJ1-5, with D possibly matching TRBD1 (5 bases). The CDR3 length is 16 residues. V lost 7 bases and J 1 base, leaving 17 bases between the germline ends. From germline, CDR1 is SGHNT and CDR2 YENEEA. The CDR3 DNA is TGTGCCAGCATTCTGATGGGGGGACGGAGCAATCAGCCCCAGCATTTT. This sequence encodes CASILMGGRSNQPQHF.

The V call is TRBV11-3, the J call TRBJ2-1, with 10 bases fitting TRBD2. Germline loops: CDR1 SGHNT, CDR2 YENEEA. The CDR3 spans 15 residues. J was trimmed by 7 bases and V by 6 bases; bases with no gene match: 9. The DNA for the CDR3 is TGTGCCAGCAGTTCGGGGAATAGCGGGAGGAATGAGCAGTTCTTC. This encodes CASSSGNSGRNEQFF.

The chain has TRBV4-2 and TRBJ2-7, with TRBD2 matching 8 bases. The length of the CDR3 is 15 residues. The J segment lost 5 bases and the V segment lost 5 bases, leaving 11 bases of the junction unmatched. The germline gives CDR1 LGHNA, CDR2 YNFKEQ. The CDR3 sequence: CASSARAGAWNEQYF. CDR3 sequence (DNA): TGTGCCAGCAGCGCCCGAGCGGGAGCTTGGAACGAGCAGTACTTC.

The table lists this clone with a count of one. This sequence joins TRBV10-3 and TRBJ2-2; TRBD1 matches 9 bases. Per germline, CDR1 ENHRY and CDR2 SYGVKD. The CDR3 spans 14 residues. Unmatched junction bases numbered 7, after V lost 6 bases and J lost 8 bases. The CDR3 bases are TGTGCCATCAGAGAAACAGGGGGCTGGGGGGAGCTGTTTTTT. It yields the protein CAIRETGGWGELFF.

This clone was seen ten or more times. The chain links TRBV19 to TRBJ1-4; D possibly corresponds to TRBD1 (5 bases). The germline V and J ends were trimmed by 6 bases and 2 bases, with 13 bases remaining between them. Looked up from germline, CDR1 is LNHDA and CDR2 is SQIVND (reference sequence). This CDR3 is built from 15 residues. The CDR3 sequence: CASSPGVATNEKLFF. Written as DNA, the CDR3 is TGTGCCAGTAGCCCGGGGGTGGCGACTAATGAAAAACTGTTTTTT.

The chain uses TRBV7-9 and TRBJ1-1; 9 bases are shared with TRBD1. Unmatched junction bases numbered 2, after V lost 3 bases and J lost 3 bases. Looked up from germline, CDR1 is SEHNR and CDR2 is FQNEAQ (reference sequence). The CDR3 has 14 residues. CDR3 loop: CASSLTGGDTEAFF. The CDR3 bases are TGTGCCAGCAGCTTGACAGGGGGGGACACTGAAGCTTTCTTT.

V gene TRBV5-1 combines with J gene TRBJ2-5; 12 nucleotides agree with TRBD1. CDR3 length: 16 residues. The V segment lost 4 bases and the J segment 3 bases; nucleotides outside the gene matches: 7. CDR1 is SGHRS, CDR2 YFSETQ, per germline. This chain's CDR3 is CASSPGTGGGEETQYF. Written as DNA, the CDR3 is TGCGCCAGCAGCCCGGGGACAGGGGGCGGAGAAGAGACCCAGTACTTC. The variable domain in full, completed from reference TRBV5-1 and TRBJ2-5, reads KAGVTQTPRYLIKTRGQQVTLSCSPISGHRSVSWYQQTPGQGLQFLFEYFSETQRNKGNFPGRFSGRQFSNSRSEMNVSTLELGDSALYLCASSPGTGGGEETQYFGPGTRLLVL.

The chain recombines TRBV7-8 with TRBJ1-5, with D possibly matching TRBD1 (6 bases). This CDR3 contains 15 residues. Trimming removed 1 base at V and 5 bases at J, with 12 bases between. Germline values: CDR1 SGHVS, CDR2 FQNEAQ. CDR3 protein: CASSLGNGGHQPQHF. CDR3 sequence (DNA): TGTGCCAGCAGCTTAGGGAACGGGGGGCATCAGCCCCAGCATTTT. Supplemented by reference TRBV7-8 and TRBJ1-5, the full variable domain reads GAGVSQSPRYKVAKRGQDVALRCDPISGHVSLFWYQQALGQGPEFLTYFQNEAQLDKSGLPSDRFFAERPEGSVSTLKIQRTQQEDSAVYLCASSLGNGGHQPQHFGDGTRLSIL.

Details on this clone: Other DNA sequences in this specimen translate into the identical CDR3. The gene calls are TRBV5-1 and TRBJ2-7; D may be TRBD2 (6 bases). V lost 0 bases and J 2 bases, leaving 12 bases between the germline ends. The CDR3 has 15 residues. In germline, CDR1 is SGHRS, CDR2 YFSETQ. In DNA, the CDR3 is TGCGCCAGCAGCTTGGAAGGCGGGAATCCCTACGAGCAGTACTTC. It encodes CASSLEGGNPYEQYF.

The rearrangement links TRBV4-1 to TRBJ1-1; no clear D. CDR3 length: 14 residues. CDR1 MGHRA and CDR2 YSYEKL come from the germline V gene. Trimming pared 0 bases from V and 10 bases from J, leaving 15 bases between. DNA of the CDR3: TGCGCCAGCAGCCAAGATTCACAGTTCGAGGGAGCTTTCTTT. Amino acid sequence: CASSQDSQFEGAFF.